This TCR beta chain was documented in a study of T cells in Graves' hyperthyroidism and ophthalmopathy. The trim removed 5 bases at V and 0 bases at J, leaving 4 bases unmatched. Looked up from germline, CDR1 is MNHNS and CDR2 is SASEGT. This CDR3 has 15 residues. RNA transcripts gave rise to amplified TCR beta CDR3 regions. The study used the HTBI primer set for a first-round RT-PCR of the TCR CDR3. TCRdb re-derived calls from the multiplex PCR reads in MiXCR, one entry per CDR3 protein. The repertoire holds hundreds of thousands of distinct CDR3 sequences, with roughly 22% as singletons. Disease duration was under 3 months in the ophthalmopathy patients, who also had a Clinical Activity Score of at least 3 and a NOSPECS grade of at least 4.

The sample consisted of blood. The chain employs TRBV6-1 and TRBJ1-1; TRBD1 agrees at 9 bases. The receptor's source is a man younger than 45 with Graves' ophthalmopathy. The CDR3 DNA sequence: TGTGCCAGCAGTAAGGACAGGGGTGTGAACACTGAAGCTTTCTTT. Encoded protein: CASSKDRGVNTEAFF.